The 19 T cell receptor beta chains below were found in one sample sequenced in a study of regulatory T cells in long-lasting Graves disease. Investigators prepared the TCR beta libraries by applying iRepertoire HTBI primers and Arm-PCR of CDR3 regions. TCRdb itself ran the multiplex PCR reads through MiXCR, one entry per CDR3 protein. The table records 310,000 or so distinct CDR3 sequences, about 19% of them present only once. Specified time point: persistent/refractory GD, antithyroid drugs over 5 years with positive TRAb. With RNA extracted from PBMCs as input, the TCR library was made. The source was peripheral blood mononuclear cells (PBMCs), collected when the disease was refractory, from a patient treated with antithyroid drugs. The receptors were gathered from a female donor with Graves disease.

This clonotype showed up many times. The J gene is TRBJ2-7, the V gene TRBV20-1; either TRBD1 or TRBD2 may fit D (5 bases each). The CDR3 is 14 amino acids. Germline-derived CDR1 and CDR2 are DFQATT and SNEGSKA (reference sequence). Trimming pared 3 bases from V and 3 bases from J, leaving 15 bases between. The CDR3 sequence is CSARPGPHDYEQYF. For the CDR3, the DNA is TGCAGTGCTAGGCCGGGACCTCACGACTACGAGCAGTACTTC.

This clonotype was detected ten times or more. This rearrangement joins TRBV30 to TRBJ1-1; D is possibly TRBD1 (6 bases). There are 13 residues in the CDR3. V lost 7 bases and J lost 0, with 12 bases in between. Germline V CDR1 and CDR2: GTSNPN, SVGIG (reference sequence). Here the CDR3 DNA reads TGTGCCTCCTCCGGACAGTTGAACACTGAAGCTTTCTTT. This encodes CASSGQLNTEAFF.

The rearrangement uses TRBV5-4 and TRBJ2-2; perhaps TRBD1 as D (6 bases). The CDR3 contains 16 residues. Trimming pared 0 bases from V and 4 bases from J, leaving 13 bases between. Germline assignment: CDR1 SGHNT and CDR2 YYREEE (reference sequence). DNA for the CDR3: TGTGCCAGCAGCTTGGAACTGGACAGAGGCACCGGGGAGCTGTTTTTT. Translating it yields CASSLELDRGTGELFF. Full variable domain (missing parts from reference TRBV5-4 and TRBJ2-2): ETGVTQSPTHLIKTRGQQVTLRCSSQSGHNTVSWYQQALGQGPQFIFQYYREEENGRGNFPPRFSGLQFPNYSSELNVNALELDDSALYLCASSLELDRGTGELFFGEGSRLTVL.

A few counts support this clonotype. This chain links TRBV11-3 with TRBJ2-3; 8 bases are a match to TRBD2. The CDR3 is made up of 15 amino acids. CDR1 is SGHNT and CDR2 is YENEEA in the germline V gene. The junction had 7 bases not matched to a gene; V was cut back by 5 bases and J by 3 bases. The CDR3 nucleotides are TGTGCCAGCAGCCCCGGGGGGGTAGCTACAGATACGCAGTATTTT. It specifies CASSPGGVATDTQYF.

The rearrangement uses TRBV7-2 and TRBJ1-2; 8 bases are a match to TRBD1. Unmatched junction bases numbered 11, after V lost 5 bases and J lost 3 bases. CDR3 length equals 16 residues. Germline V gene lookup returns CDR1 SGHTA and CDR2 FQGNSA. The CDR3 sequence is CASSPYGTGGHYGYTF. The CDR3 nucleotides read TGTGCCAGCAGCCCGTACGGGACAGGAGGACACTATGGCTACACCTTC.

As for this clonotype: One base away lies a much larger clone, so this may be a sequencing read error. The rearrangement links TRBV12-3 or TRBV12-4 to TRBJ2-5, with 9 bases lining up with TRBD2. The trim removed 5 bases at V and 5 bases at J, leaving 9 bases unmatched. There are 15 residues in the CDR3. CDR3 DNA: TGTGCCAGCAGTCGAGTAGCGGGAGTGCGGGAGACCCAGTACTTC. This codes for CASSRVAGVRETQYF.

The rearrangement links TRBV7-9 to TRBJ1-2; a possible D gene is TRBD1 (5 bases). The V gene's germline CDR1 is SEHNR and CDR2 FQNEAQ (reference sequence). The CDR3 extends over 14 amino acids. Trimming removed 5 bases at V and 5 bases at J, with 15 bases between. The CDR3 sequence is CASSPPGRIYGYTF. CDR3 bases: TGTGCCAGCAGCCCACCGGGACGGATTTATGGCTACACCTTC.

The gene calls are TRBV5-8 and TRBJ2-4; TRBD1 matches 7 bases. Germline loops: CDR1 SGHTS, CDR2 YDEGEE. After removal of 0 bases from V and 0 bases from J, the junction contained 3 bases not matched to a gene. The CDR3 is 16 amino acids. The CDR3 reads CASSLVGQRAKNIQYF. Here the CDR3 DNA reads TGTGCCAGCAGCTTGGTGGGACAGCGAGCCAAAAACATTCAGTACTTC.

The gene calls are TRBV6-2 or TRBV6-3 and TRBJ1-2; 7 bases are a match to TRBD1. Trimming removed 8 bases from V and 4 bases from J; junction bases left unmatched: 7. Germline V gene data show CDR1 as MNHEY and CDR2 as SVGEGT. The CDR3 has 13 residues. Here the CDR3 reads CASGTAPVYGYTF. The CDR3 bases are TGTGCCAGCGGGACAGCGCCGGTCTATGGCTACACCTTC.

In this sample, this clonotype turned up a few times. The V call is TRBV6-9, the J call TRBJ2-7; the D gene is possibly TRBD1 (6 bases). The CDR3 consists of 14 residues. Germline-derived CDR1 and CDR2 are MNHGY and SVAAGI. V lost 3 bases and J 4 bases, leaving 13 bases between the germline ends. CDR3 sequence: CASSYRLTGYEQYF. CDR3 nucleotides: TGTGCCAGCAGTTACCGGCTAACAGGGTACGAGCAGTACTTC.

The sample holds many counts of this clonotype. CDR3 in amino acids: CASSYGPGQGAAGYTF. The CDR3 DNA follows: TGTGCCAGCAGTTACGGCCCGGGACAGGGGGCGGCTGGCTACACCTTC. The gene calls are TRBV6-5 and TRBJ1-2; the match to TRBD1 covers 12 bases. This CDR3 is 16 amino acids long. Germline assignment: CDR1 MNHEY and CDR2 SVGAGI. Unmatched junction bases numbered 8, after V lost 2 bases and J lost 7 bases.

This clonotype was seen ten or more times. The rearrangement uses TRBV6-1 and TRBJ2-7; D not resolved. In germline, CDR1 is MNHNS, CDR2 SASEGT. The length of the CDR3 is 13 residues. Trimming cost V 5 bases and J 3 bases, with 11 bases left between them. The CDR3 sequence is CASSTGPIYEQYF. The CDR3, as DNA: TGTGCCAGCAGTACCGGACCAATCTACGAGCAGTACTTC.

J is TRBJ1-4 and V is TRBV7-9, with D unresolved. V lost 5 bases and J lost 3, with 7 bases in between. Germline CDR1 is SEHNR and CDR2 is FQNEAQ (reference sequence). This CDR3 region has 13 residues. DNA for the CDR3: TGTGCCAGCAGCGTAGGACCTAATGAAAAACTGTTTTTT. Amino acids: CASSVGPNEKLFF.

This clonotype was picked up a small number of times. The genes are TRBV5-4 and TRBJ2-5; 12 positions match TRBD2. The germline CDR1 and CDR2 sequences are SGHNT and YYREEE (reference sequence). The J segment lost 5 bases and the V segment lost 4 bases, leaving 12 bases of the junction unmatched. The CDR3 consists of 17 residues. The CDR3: CASSRGPTSGRWETQYF. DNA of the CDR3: TGTGCCAGCAGCCGGGGGCCTACTAGCGGGAGGTGGGAGACCCAGTACTTC.

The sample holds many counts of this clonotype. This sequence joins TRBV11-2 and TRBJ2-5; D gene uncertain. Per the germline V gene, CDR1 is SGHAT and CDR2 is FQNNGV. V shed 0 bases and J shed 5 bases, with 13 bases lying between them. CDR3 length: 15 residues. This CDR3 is CASSLDQVAPETQYF. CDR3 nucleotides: TGTGCCAGCAGCTTAGATCAGGTGGCACCGGAGACCCAGTACTTC.

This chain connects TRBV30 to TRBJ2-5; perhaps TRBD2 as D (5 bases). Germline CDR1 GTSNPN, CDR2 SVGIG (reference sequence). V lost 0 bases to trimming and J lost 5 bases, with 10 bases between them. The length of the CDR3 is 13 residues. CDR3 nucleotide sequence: TGTGCCTGGAGTGTAAGACTAATTGAGACCCAGTACTTC. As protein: CAWSVRLIETQYF. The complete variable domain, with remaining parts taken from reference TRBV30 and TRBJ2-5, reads SQTIHQWPATLVQPVGSPLSLECTVEGTSNPNLYWYRQAAGRGLQLLFYSVGIGQISSEVPQNLSASRPQDRQFILSSKKLLLSDSGFYLCAWSVRLIETQYFGPGTRLLVL.

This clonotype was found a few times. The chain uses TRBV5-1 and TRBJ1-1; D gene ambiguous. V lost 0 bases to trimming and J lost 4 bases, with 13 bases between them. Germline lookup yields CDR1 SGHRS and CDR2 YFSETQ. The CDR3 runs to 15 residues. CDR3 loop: CASSLDGRYSTEAFF. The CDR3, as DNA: TGCGCCAGCAGCTTGGATGGCAGGTATAGCACTGAAGCTTTCTTT.

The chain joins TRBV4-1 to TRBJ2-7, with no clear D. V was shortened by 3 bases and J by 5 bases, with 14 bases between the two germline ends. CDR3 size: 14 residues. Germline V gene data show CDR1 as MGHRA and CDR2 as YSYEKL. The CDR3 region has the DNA TGCGCCAGCAGCCAGTTTGCAGGTGGGAACGAGCAGTACTTC. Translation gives CASSQFAGGNEQYF.

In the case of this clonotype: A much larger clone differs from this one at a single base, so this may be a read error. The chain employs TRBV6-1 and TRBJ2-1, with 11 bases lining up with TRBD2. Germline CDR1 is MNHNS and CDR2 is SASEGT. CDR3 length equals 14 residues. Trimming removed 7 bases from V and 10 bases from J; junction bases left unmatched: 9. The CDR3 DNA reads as TGTGCCAGCACTTGGCGCCTAGCGGGAGGCGAGCAGTTCTTC. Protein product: CASTWRLAGGEQFF.